Sequencing of this T cell receptor (beta chain) was carried out in a study of blood T cell repertoires in COVID-19. The overall study: Sample material is recorded as cDNA or gDNA derived from T cells, B-cell-depleted T cells, or PBMCs.

Trimming took off 4 bases at V and 9 bases at J, with 18 bases between the two ends. The germline CDR1 and CDR2 sequences are GTSNPN and SVGIG (reference sequence). The CDR3 consists of 13 residues. Methods used by the authors: Estimation of nucleated cell counts relied on the amplification of reference gene primers. Libraries were prepared by immunoSEQ multiplex PCR; TCRdb keeps only in-frame clonotypes and omits some of them. Clone size and V and J calls were adopted from that table, with D and trimming inferred from the DNA. The sample lists just under 350,000 clones, around 82% occurring once. Material for sequencing was peripheral blood. The receptor comes from a young man with active or convalescent COVID-19. The chain uses TRBV30 and TRBJ1-1, with a possible D match to TRBD1 (6 bases). The CDR3 DNA follows: TGTGCCTGGAACGATGGGACACCGAGGCAAGCTTTCTTT. This codes for CAWNDGTPRQAFF.